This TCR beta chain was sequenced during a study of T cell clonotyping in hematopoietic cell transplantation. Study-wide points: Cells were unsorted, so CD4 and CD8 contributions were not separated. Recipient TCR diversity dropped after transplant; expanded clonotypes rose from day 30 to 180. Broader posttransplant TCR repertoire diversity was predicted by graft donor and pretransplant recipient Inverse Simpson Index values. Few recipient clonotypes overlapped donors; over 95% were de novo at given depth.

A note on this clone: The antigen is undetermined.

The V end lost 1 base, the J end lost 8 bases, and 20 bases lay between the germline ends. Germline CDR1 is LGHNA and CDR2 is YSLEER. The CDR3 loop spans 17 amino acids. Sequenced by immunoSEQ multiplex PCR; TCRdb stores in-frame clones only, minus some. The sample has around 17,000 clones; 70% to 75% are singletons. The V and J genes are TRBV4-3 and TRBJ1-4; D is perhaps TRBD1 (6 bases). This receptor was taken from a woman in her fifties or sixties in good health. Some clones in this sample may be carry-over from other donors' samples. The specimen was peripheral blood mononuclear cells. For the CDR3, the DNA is TGCGCCAGCAGCCAAGGTCGTTCATCACAGGGTAGGGAAAAACTGTTTTTT. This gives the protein CASSQGRSSQGREKLFF.